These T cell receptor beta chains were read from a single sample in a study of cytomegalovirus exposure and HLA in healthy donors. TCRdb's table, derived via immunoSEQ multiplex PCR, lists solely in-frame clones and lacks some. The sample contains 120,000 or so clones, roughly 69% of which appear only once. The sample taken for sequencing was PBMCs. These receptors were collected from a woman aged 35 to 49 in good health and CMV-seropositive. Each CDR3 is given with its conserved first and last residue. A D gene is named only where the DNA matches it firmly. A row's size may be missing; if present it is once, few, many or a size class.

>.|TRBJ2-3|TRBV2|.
TGTGCCAGCCAATCGTCGTCCTCCCTCAGGACAGATACGCAGTATTTT
CASQSSSSLRTDTQYF
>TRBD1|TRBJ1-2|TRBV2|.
TGTGCCACTCAACAGGGGGCCGGGTATGGCTACACCTTC
CATQQGAGYGYTF
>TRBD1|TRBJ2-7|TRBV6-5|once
TGTGCCAGCAGTATGGGACAGCCCTACGAGCAGTACTTC
CASSMGQPYEQYF
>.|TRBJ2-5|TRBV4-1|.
TGCGCCAGCAGCCAAGCCCGGACAACGGCAGGGACCCAGTACTTC
CASSQARTTAGTQYF
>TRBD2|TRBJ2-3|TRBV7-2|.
TGTGCCAGCAGCAAAGCGGGGGGGCTTAGCACAGATACGCAGTATTTT
CASSKAGGLSTDTQYF
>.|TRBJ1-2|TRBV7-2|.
TGTGCCAGCAGCTTAGGTCCAGCTAACTATGGCTACACCTTC
CASSLGPANYGYTF
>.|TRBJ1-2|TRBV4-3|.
TGCGCCAGCAGCCAAGAGGAGGGTGGCTACACCTTC
CASSQEEGGYTF
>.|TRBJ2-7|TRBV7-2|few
TGTGCCAGCAGCTTAGTCGGCGGGGAAGTCGAGCAGTACTTC
CASSLVGGEVEQYF
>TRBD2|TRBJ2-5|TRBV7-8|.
TGTGCCAGCAGCTTAGGTCTTCAGCGGGGACAAGAGACCCAGTACTTC
CASSLGLQRGQETQYF
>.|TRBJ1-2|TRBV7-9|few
TGTGCCAGCAGCTTATCGGAGAACTATGGCTACACCTTC
CASSLSENYGYTF
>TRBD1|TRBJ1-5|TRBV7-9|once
TGTGCCAGCAGATCTACAGGGGTGGATCAGCCCCAGCATTTT
CASRSTGVDQPQHF
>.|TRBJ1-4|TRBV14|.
TGTGCCAGCAGCCAACGACCATGGGCCAGGGTCGGTGAAAAACTGTTTTTT
CASSQRPWARVGEKLFF
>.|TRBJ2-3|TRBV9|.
TGTGCCAGCAGCGTCGAAGCGCATACAGATACGCAGTATTTT
CASSVEAHTDTQYF
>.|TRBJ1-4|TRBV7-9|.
TGTGCCAGCAGCTTAGACGGGGCTAATGAAAAACTGTTTTTT
CASSLDGANEKLFF
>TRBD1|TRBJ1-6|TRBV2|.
TGTGCCAGCAGTTCGGACAGGCCGGGATCACCCCTCCACTTT
CASSSDRPGSPLHF
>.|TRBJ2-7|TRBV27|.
TGTGCCAGCAGTTCCCGAGGTCCCTACGAGCAGTACTTC
CASSSRGPYEQYF
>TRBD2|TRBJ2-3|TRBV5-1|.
TGCGCCAGCAGAAATGCGGGGGTCAGAGATACGCAGTATTTT
CASRNAGVRDTQYF
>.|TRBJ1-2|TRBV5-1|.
TGCGCCAGCAGCTTGGGAGGATCCGGGACTAGCTATGGCTACACCTTC
CASSLGGSGTSYGYTF
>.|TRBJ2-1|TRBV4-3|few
TGCGCCAGCAGCCAAGAGGAGGGTTACGGCTACAATGAGCAGTTCTTC
CASSQEEGYGYNEQFF
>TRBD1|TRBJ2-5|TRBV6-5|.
TGTGCCAGCAGTTACTCAGGGGGCGCGGAGACCCAGTACTTC
CASSYSGGAETQYF
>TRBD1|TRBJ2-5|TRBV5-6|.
TGTGCCAGCAGCCTATACCGGGACAGCAAAGAGACCCAGTACTTC
CASSLYRDSKETQYF
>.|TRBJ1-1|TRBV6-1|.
TGTGCCAGCAGTTTGACATGGGTGACTGAAGCTTTCTTT
CASSLTWVTEAFF
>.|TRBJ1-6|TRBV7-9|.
TGTGCCAGCAGCTCCGGGGACATTGGAAATTCACCCCTCCACTTT
CASSSGDIGNSPLHF
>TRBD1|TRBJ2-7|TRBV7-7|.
TGTGCCAGCAGCTTACGGACAGGGAGTTCCTACGAGCAGTACTTC
CASSLRTGSSYEQYF
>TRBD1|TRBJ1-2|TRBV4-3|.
TGCGCCAGCAGCCAGAGGACAGGGGCTACCTATGGCTACACCTTC
CASSQRTGATYGYTF
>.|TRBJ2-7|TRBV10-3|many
TGTGCCATCAGTGATCTTTCCTACGAGCAGTACTTC
CAISDLSYEQYF
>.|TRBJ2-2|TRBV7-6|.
TGTGCCAGCAGCTTTGGCAGGAACACCGGGGAGCTGTTTTTT
CASSFGRNTGELFF
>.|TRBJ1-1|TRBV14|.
TGTGCCAGCAGCCAAGGAAGCCTAGGCACTGAAGCTTTCTTT
CASSQGSLGTEAFF
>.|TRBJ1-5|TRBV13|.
TGTGCCAGCAGCTTAGGCGGCAGGGTGGCTCAGCCCCAGCATTTT
CASSLGGRVAQPQHF
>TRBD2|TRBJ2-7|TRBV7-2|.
TGTGCCAGCAGCTGGACTAGCGGGGGGCTCTACGAGCAGTACTTC
CASSWTSGGLYEQYF
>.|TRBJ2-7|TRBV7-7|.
TGTGCTAGCAGCTCGTGGCCGAGGACAGCGTCCTACGAGCAGTACTTC
CASSSWPRTASYEQYF
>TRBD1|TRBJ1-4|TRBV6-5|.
TGTGCCAGCCGACAGGGGAATGAAAAACTGTTTTTT
CASRQGNEKLFF
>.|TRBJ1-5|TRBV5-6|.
TGTGCCAGCAGCTTTGAGGTCTACCGGGACACCCGAATCCAGCCCCAGCATTTT
CASSFEVYRDTRIQPQHF
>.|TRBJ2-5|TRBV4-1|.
TGCGCCAGCAGCCCAATTGGGGCAGGGGGGAAAGAGACCCAGTACTTC
CASSPIGAGGKETQYF
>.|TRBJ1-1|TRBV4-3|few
TGCGCCAGCAGCCAAGATATTAGGACAGTGAACACTGAAGCTTTCTTT
CASSQDIRTVNTEAFF
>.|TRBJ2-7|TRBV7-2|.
TGTGCCAGCAGCTTGAGGCCGCTAGGGGGTTACGAGCAGTACTTC
CASSLRPLGGYEQYF
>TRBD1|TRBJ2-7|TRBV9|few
TGTGCCAGCAGCCCCCACGGACAGGCCACCTACGAGCAGTACTTC
CASSPHGQATYEQYF
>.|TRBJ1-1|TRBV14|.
TGTGCCAGCAGCCAAGTGGGTATGCGGGGGTTGATGACTGAAGCCTTCTTT
CASSQVGMRGLMTEAFF
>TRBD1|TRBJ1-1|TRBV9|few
TGTGCCAGCAACCCCGACAGGGACACTGAAGCTTTCTTT
CASNPDRDTEAFF
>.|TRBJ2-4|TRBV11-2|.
TGTGCCAGCAGCTTATATGAGCGGACCCAAAACATTCAGTACTTC
CASSLYERTQNIQYF
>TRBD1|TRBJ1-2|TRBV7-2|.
TGTGCCAGCAGCACCGGGACAGGGGGGCAGTATGGCTACACCTTC
CASSTGTGGQYGYTF
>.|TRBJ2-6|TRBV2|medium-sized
TGTGCCAGCAGCCTCACCCTATCTGGGGCCAACGTCCTGACTTTC
CASSLTLSGANVLTF
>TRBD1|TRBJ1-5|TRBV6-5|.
TGTGCCAGCAGAGAGGGACAGGGTCCACAGCCCCAGCATTTT
CASREGQGPQPQHF
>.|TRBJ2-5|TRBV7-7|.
TGTGCTAGCAGCCAGGGACTGTCTCGGGAGACCCAGTACTTC
CASSQGLSRETQYF
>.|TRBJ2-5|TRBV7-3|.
TGTGCCAGCAGCTTCCGAGGGGGCCAAGAGACCCAGTACTTC
CASSFRGGQETQYF
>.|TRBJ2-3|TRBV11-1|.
TGTGCCAGCAGGGACTCCTCCACAGATACGCAGTATTTT
CASRDSSTDTQYF
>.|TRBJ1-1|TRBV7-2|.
TGTGCCAGCAGACTTTACAGGGAGAACACTGAAGCTTTCTTT
CASRLYRENTEAFF
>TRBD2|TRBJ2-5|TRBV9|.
TGTGCCAGCAGCGGCCTAGCGGGGGGCGCGCAGACCCAGTACTTC
CASSGLAGGAQTQYF
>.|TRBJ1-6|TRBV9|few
TGTGCCAGCAGCGTAGCGTCCCAGGGGTCACCCCTCCACTTT
CASSVASQGSPLHF
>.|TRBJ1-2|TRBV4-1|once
TGCGCCAGCAGCCATCCATCCGGGGGTCACTATGGCTACACCTTC
CASSHPSGGHYGYTF
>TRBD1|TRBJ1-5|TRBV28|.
TGTGCCAGCAGTTCCCGACCTCGGACAGGGGCGCCCCAGCATTTT
CASSSRPRTGAPQHF
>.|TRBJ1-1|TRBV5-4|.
TGTGCCAGCAGCTTGGCGGGGGACCCCGGAGGTTTCTTT
CASSLAGDPGGFF
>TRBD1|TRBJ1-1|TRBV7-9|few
TGTGCCAGCAGCGCCTGGGACAGGGCGAACACTGAAGCTTTCTTT
CASSAWDRANTEAFF
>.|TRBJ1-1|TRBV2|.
TGTGCCAGCACTAAAGGGGACACTGAAGCTTTCTTT
CASTKGDTEAFF
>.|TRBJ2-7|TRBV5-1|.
TGCGCCAGCAGCTTGGCAGGGCCGGACTACGAGCAGTACTTC
CASSLAGPDYEQYF
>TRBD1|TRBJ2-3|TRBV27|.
TGTGCCAGCAGTTCTACAGGGGTTGATACGCAGTATTTT
CASSSTGVDTQYF
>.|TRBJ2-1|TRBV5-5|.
TGTGCCAGCAGCTTGGGGCCCGAGGGCCATGAGCAGTTCTTC
CASSLGPEGHEQFF
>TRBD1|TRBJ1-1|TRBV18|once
TGTGCCAGCTCACCACCGTCGAAGGACAGGGGTCCTGAAGCTTTCTTT
CASSPPSKDRGPEAFF
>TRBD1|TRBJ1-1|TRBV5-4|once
TGTGCCAGCAGCCCAGGACAGGGCACTGAAGCTTTCTTT
CASSPGQGTEAFF